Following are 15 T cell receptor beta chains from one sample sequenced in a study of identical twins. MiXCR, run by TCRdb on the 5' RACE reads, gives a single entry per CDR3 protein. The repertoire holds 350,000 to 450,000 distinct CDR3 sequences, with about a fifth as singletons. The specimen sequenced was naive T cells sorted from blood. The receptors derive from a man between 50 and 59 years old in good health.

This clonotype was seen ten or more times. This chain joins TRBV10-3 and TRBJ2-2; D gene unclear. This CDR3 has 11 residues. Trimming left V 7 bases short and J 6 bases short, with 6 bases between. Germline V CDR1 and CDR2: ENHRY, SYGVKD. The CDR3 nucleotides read TGTGCCATCAAGCGCTCCGGGGAGCTGTTTTTT. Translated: CAIKRSGELFF.

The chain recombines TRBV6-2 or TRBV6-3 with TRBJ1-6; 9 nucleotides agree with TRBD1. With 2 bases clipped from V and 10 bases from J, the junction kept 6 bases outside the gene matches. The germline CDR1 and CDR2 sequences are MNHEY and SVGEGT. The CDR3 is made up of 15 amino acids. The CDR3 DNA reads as TGTGCCAGCAGTTACCTGGGACAGGGAAGATCACCCCTCCACTTT. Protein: CASSYLGQGRSPLHF.

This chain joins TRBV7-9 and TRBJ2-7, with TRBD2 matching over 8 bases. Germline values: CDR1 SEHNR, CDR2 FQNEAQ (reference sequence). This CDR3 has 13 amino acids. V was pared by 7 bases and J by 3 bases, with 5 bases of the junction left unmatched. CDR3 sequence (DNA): TGTGCCAGCACCCTAGCGGGTAGCTACGAGCAGTACTTC. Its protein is CASTLAGSYEQYF.

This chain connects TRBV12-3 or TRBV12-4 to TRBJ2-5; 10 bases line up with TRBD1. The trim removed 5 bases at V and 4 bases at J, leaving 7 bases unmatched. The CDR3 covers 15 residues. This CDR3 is CASSGGQGVRETQYF. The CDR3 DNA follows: TGTGCCAGCAGTGGAGGACAGGGGGTGAGAGAGACCCAGTACTTC.

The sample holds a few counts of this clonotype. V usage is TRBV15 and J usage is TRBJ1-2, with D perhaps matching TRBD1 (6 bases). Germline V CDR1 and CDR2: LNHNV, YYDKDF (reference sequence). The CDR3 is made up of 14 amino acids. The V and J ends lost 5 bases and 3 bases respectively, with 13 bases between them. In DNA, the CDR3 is TGTGCCACCAGCCCAAACAGGGTCGACTATGGCTACACCTTC. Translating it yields CATSPNRVDYGYTF.

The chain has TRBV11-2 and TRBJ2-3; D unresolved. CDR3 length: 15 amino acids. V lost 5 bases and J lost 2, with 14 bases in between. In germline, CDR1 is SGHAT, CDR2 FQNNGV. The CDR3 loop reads CASSQTWVPTDTQYF. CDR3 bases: TGTGCCAGCAGCCAAACGTGGGTGCCCACAGATACGCAGTATTTT.

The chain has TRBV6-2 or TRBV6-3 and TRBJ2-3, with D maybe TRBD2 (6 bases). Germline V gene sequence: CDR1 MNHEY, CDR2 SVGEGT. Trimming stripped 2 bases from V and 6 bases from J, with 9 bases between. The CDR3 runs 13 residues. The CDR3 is CASSYREWDTQYF. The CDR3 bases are TGTGCCAGCAGTTACCGGGAGTGGGATACGCAGTATTTT.

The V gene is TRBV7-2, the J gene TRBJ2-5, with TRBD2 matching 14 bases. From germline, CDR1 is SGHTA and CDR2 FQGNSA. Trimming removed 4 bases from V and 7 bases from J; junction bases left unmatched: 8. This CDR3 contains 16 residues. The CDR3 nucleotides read TGTGCCAGCAGCTCCCTCGGGACTAGCGGGAGTGGGACCCAGTACTTC. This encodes CASSSLGTSGSGTQYF.

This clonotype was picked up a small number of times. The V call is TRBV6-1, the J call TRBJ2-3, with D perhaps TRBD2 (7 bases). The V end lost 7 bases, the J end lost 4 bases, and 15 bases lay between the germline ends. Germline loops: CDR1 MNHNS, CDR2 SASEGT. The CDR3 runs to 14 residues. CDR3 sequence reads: CASTPLGGADTQYF. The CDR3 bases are TGTGCCAGCACCCCCCTAGGGGGGGCAGATACGCAGTATTTT.

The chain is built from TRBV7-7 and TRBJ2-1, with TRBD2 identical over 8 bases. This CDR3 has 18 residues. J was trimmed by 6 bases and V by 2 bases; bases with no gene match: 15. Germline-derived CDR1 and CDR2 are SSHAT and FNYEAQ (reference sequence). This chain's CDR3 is CASSLRLVREGPGNEQFF. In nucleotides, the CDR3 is TGTGCCAGCAGCTTAAGATTGGTCCGGGAGGGCCCCGGCAATGAGCAGTTCTTC.

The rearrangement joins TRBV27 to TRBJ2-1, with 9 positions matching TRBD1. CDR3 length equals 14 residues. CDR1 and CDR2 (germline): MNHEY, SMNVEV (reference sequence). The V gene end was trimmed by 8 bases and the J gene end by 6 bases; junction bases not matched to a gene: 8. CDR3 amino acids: CASAGGQGFNEQFF. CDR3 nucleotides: TGTGCCAGCGCAGGGGGACAGGGTTTCAATGAGCAGTTCTTC.

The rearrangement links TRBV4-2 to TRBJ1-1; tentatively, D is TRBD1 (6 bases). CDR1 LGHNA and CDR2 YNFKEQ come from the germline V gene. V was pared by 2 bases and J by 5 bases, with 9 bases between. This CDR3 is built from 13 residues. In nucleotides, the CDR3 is TGTGCCAGCAGCCAAATACAGGGAACTGAAGCTTTCTTT. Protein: CASSQIQGTEAFF.

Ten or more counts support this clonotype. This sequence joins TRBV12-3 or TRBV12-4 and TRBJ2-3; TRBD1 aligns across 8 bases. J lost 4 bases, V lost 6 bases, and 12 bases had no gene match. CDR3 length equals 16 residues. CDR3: CASSSDRALRADTQYF. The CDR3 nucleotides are TGTGCCAGCAGCTCGGACAGGGCTCTTAGAGCAGATACGCAGTATTTT.

The CDR3 loop is CASSLELAGGPDTQYF. CDR3 DNA sequence: TGCGCCAGCAGCTTGGAACTAGCGGGGGGGCCAGATACGCAGTATTTT. The chain joins TRBV5-1 to TRBJ2-3; 13 bases match TRBD2. After removal of 0 bases from V and 4 bases from J, the junction contained 2 bases not matched to a gene. Germline V gives CDR1 SGHRS, CDR2 YFSETQ. The CDR3 has 16 residues.

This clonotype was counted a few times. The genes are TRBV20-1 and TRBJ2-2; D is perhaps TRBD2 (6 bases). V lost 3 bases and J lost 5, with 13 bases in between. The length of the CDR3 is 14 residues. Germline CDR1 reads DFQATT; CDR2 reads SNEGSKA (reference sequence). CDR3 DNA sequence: TGCAGTGCTAGGCACGGGGGAAGTACCGGGGAGCTGTTTTTT. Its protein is CSARHGGSTGELFF.